The sequence of this T cell receptor (beta chain) was determined in a study of OX40 agonist ivuxolimab in advanced cancers. Study in general: Of the participants, over 30% had some prior anti-PD-1, anti-PD-L1 or anti-CTLA-4 therapy, which was allowed.

Worth noting for this clone: As yet, its antigen is unknown. Relative to the germline gene, one junction end is altered; a read error may explain this.

Generated by immunoSEQ multiplex PCR, the TCRdb table keeps only in-frame clones and is missing some. The profile shows about 76,000 clones, around nine tenths of them singletons. Notes on the study in general: In a subset of nonresponders, normalized T-cell clonal expansion was also low. The mean number of expanded clones was higher in CD8+ T cells than in CD4+. Circulating CD4+ and CD8+ T cells showed clonal expansion by week 6 at 0.1 to 3.0 mg/kg.

The germline V gene encodes CDR1 MDHEN and CDR2 SYDVKM. The CDR3 is 14 residues long. This TCR derives from an adult with an advanced solid tumor such as melanoma, head and neck, liver or kidney cancer. The chain combines TRBV28 with TRBJ1-5; D perhaps matches TRBD1 (6 bases). Sequencing was performed on CD4+ or CD8+ T cells sorted from blood, taken in a trial of the OX40 agonist ivuxolimab. Written as DNA, the CDR3 is TGTACCAGCTTTCCACGGGACATCTATCAGCCCCAGCATTTT. It translates to CTSFPRDIYQPQHF.